A single sample gave rise to the 20 T cell receptor beta chains below, sequenced in a study of blood T cell repertoires in COVID-19. Profiling relied on immunoSEQ multiplex PCR, and the TCRdb table lists in-frame clones only, not all of them. Of tens of thousands of clones listed, roughly 87% are singletons. Material: peripheral blood. All receptors come from an elderly man with acute or convalescent COVID-19.

The chain has TRBV2 and TRBJ1-2; 7 bases fit TRBD1. V was clipped by 2 bases and J by 8 bases; unmatched bases: 11. There are 15 residues in the CDR3. Per germline, CDR1 SNHLY and CDR2 FYNNEI. The CDR3 DNA reads as TGTGCCAGCAGTGAACGCCGGGACAGCCTAGAAGGCTACACCTTC. Translation: CASSERRDSLEGYTF. Together with reference TRBV2 and TRBJ1-2, the CDR3 gives the full variable domain: EPEVTQTPSHQVTQMGQEVILRCVPISNHLYFYWYRQILGQKVEFLVSFYNNEISEKSEIFDDQFSVERPDGSNFTLKIRSTKLEDSAMYFCASSERRDSLEGYTFGSGTRLTVV.

The genes are TRBV19 and TRBJ2-1, with TRBD2 identical over 7 bases. CDR3 length: 14 residues. The V gene's germline CDR1 is LNHDA and CDR2 SQIVND (reference sequence). Unmatched junction bases numbered 7, after V lost 2 bases and J lost 9 bases. As DNA, the CDR3 is TGTGCCAGTAGTATAAACGGGGGGATTGGTGAGCAGTTCTTC. Translated, it gives CASSINGGIGEQFF.

The chain combines TRBV3-1 (or the pseudogene TRBV3-2) with TRBJ2-7; TRBD2 agrees at 7 bases. CDR3 length equals 12 residues. J lost 5 bases, V lost 3 bases, and 1 base had no gene match. Germline values: CDR1 LGHDT, CDR2 YNNKEL (reference sequence). The CDR3 region has the DNA TGTGCCAGCAGCCATGGGACTAACGAGCAGTACTTC. Amino acid sequence: CASSHGTNEQYF.

The genes are TRBV7-6 and TRBJ2-2; 9 nucleotides match TRBD1. The CDR3 length is 17 residues. Trimming took 2 bases from V and 3 from J; bases not matched to a gene: 7. Germline V gene data show CDR1 as SGHVS and CDR2 as FNYEAQ. The CDR3 DNA follows: TGTGCCAGCAGCTTACCCGAGGGACAGGGAGACACCGGGGAGCTGTTTTTT. Its translation: CASSLPEGQGDTGELFF.

The chain is built from TRBV10-1 and TRBJ2-3, with 8 bases that match TRBD1. Germline assignment: CDR1 WNHNN and CDR2 SYGVQD (reference sequence). Trimming cost V 5 bases and J 5 bases; bases outside gene matches: 9. The CDR3 extends over 15 amino acids. The CDR3 loop reads CASSPRTGKEDTQYF. Written as DNA, the CDR3 is TGCGCCAGCAGTCCTCGGACAGGGAAGGAAGATACGCAGTATTTT.

This clone was picked up one time. The chain links TRBV4-2 to TRBJ1-6; a possible D gene is TRBD1 (5 bases). Trimming shortened V by 1 base and J by 5 bases, and 6 bases separated the two germline ends. CDR1 and CDR2 (germline): LGHNA, YNFKEQ. The CDR3 is 14 residues long. CDR3 sequence reads: CASSQGTNNSPLHF. The DNA for the CDR3 is TGTGCCAGCAGCCAAGGGACAAATAATTCACCCCTCCACTTT.

V is TRBV2 and J is TRBJ1-2; D is perhaps TRBD1 (6 bases). This CDR3 has 14 residues. Germline values: CDR1 SNHLY, CDR2 FYNNEI. The V and J ends lost 3 bases and 8 bases respectively, with 16 bases between them. This CDR3 reads CASSDWDMIDGYTF. CDR3 nucleotide sequence: TGTGCCAGCAGTGACTGGGACATGATCGACGGCTACACCTTC.

The V gene is TRBV2, the J gene TRBJ1-5; the D gene is possibly TRBD1 (5 bases). The CDR3 length is 12 residues. Trimming pared 8 bases from V and 9 bases from J, leaving 14 bases between. The V gene's germline CDR1 is SNHLY and CDR2 FYNNEI. CDR3 in DNA: TGTGCCAGCTTCCCAGGTAGGGGGCCCCAGCATTTT. It translates to CASFPGRGPQHF.

This chain links TRBV5-1 with TRBJ1-1; D perhaps matches TRBD1 (5 bases). Between the trimmed V and J ends, which lost 4 bases and 1 base, there was a span of 14 bases. CDR3 size: 15 residues. The V gene's germline CDR1 is SGHRS and CDR2 YFSETQ. In nucleotides, the CDR3 is TGCGCCAGCAGCCACTCCCTAGACAGGAACACTGAAGCTTTCTTT. It is translated as CASSHSLDRNTEAFF. Full variable domain (rest looked up from reference TRBV5-1 and TRBJ1-1): KAGVTQTPRYLIKTRGQQVTLSCSPISGHRSVSWYQQTPGQGLQFLFEYFSETQRNKGNFPGRFSGRQFSNSRSEMNVSTLELGDSALYLCASSHSLDRNTEAFFGQGTRLTVV.

V usage is TRBV9 and J usage is TRBJ2-5; no reliable D call. CDR3 length: 14 amino acids. CDR1 and CDR2 (germline): SGDLS, YYNGEE. Trimming took off 4 bases at V and 2 bases at J, with 12 bases between the two ends. CDR3 region: CASSPTEYQETQYF. The CDR3 bases are TGTGCCAGCAGCCCCACTGAGTATCAAGAGACCCAGTACTTC.

This chain connects TRBV2 to TRBJ1-1; no definite D call. Germline V gene sequence: CDR1 SNHLY, CDR2 FYNNEI. There are 12 residues in the CDR3. V was trimmed by 8 bases and J by 4 bases, leaving 11 bases between them. CDR3 amino acids: CASSVFPTEAFF. CDR3 coding DNA: TGTGCCAGCTCTGTCTTCCCCACTGAAGCTTTCTTT. Full variable domain (remainder filled in from reference TRBV2 and TRBJ1-1): EPEVTQTPSHQVTQMGQEVILRCVPISNHLYFYWYRQILGQKVEFLVSFYNNEISEKSEIFDDQFSVERPDGSNFTLKIRSTKLEDSAMYFCASSVFPTEAFFGQGTRLTVV.

A single count supports this clone. The CDR3 here is CASSSAYPTPGQVLTYEQYF. The CDR3, as DNA: TGCGCCAGCAGCTCCGCCTACCCCACCCCGGGACAAGTACTTACCTACGAGCAGTACTTC. V usage is TRBV5-1 and J usage is TRBJ2-7, with D maybe TRBD1 (6 bases). V lost 3 bases and J lost 2, with 30 bases in between. Per germline, CDR1 SGHRS and CDR2 YFSETQ. This CDR3 is built from 20 residues.

The chain employs TRBV6-2 or TRBV6-3 and TRBJ2-7; D is perhaps TRBD1 (5 bases). This CDR3 has 12 amino acids. The germline gives CDR1 MNHEY, CDR2 SVGEGT. Trimming took 6 bases from V and 5 from J, leaving 11 bases between them. CDR3 loop: CASSRQINEQYF. CDR3 coding DNA: TGTGCCAGCAGCCGACAGATCAACGAGCAGTACTTC.

The rearrangement links TRBV5-1 to TRBJ2-3; D remains unclear. Germline V CDR1 and CDR2: SGHRS, YFSETQ. Trimming stripped 2 bases from V and 2 bases from J, with 12 bases between. The CDR3 covers 15 residues. CDR3 loop: CASSLNGYHTDTQYF. DNA for the CDR3: TGCGCCAGCAGCTTAAACGGTTATCACACAGATACGCAGTATTTT.

This clone came up a few times. The CDR3 spells CATSDLGGRENTGELFF. The CDR3 coding sequence is TGTGCCACCAGTGATTTGGGAGGGAGGGAAAACACCGGGGAGCTGTTTTTT. This chain uses TRBV24-1 with TRBJ2-2, with 7 bases that match TRBD2. Germline CDR1 and CDR2: KGHDR and SFDVKD. The length of the CDR3 is 17 residues. V shed 0 bases, J shed 2 bases, and the junction held 5 bases outside the gene matches.

The chain combines TRBV6-4 with TRBJ1-1; perhaps TRBD1 as D (6 bases). CDR3 length: 14 residues. In germline, CDR1 is MRHNA, CDR2 SNTAGT. The V end was cut by 5 bases, the J end by 0 bases, with 10 bases between. The CDR3 spells CASSLDRLNTEAFF. CDR3 bases: TGTGCCAGCAGTTTGGACAGACTGAACACTGAAGCTTTCTTT.

CDR3 amino acids: CASSIDTVNTEAFF. The CDR3 DNA reads TGTGCCAGTAGTATAGATACAGTGAACACTGAAGCTTTCTTT. The chain uses TRBV19 and TRBJ1-1; D not certain. V gave up 0 bases and J gave up 0 bases, with 5 bases separating them. CDR1 and CDR2 from the germline V gene are LNHDA and SQIVND (reference sequence). This CDR3 has 14 amino acids.

The J gene is TRBJ2-1, the V gene TRBV5-1; 8 nucleotides agree with TRBD2. Germline CDR1 and CDR2: SGHRS and YFSETQ. This CDR3 has 15 amino acids. Germline trimming cut 2 bases from V and 5 bases from J; bases unmatched to any gene: 6. The CDR3 DNA reads as TGCGCCAGCAGCTTTGACGGGAGGGCCGACAATGAGCAGTTCTTC. This gives the protein CASSFDGRADNEQFF.

The V gene is TRBV5-5, the J gene TRBJ1-1; 12 nucleotides align to TRBD1. With V trimmed by 4 bases and J by 1 base, 14 bases remained unmatched. CDR1 SGHKS and CDR2 YYEKEE come from the germline V gene (reference sequence). The CDR3 spans 19 residues. This CDR3 reads CASSTDRDRGLEGNTEAFF. The CDR3 region has the DNA TGTGCCAGCAGCACGGACCGGGACAGGGGGCTAGAGGGGAACACTGAAGCTTTCTTT. Supplemented by reference TRBV5-5 and TRBJ1-1, the full variable domain reads DAGVTQSPTHLIKTRGQQVTLRCSPISGHKSVSWYQQVLGQGPQFIFQYYEKEERGRGNFPDRFSARQFPNYSSELNVNALLLGDSALYLCASSTDRDRGLEGNTEAFFGQGTRLTVV.

The rearrangement links TRBV5-4 to TRBJ2-1; D ambiguous. CDR1 is SGHNT and CDR2 is YYREEE in the germline V gene (reference sequence). The CDR3 length is 12 residues. V was pared by 1 base and J by 9 bases, with 8 bases between. The CDR3 DNA sequence: TGTGCCAGCAGCTTGATACAGTCTGAGCAGTTCTTC. It specifies CASSLIQSEQFF.